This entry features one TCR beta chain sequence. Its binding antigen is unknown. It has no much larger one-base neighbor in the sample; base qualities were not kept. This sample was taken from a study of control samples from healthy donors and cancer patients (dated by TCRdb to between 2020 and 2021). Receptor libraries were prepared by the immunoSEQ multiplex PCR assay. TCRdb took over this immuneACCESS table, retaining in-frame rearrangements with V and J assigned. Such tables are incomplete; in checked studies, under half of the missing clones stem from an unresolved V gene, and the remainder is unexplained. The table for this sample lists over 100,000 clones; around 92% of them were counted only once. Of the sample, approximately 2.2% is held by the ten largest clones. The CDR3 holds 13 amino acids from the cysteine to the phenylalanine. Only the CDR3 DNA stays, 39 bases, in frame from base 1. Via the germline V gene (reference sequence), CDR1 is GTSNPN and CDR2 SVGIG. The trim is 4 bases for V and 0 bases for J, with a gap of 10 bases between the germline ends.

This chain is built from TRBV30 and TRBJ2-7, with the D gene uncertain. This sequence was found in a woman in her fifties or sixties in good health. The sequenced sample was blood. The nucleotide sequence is TGTGCCTGGAAACCACTCTCCTCCTACGAGCAGTACTTC. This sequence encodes CAWKPLSSYEQYF.